This TCR beta chain was captured by sequencing in a study of blood T cell repertoires in COVID-19. Study details: COVID-19 samples from acute and convalescent phases originated in the United States, Italy and Spain. From T cells, B-cell-depleted T cells, or PBMCs came the material, which was cDNA or gDNA.

Methods used by the authors: Reference gene primer amplification gave nucleated cell count estimates. The data were produced by immunoSEQ multiplex PCR, yet TCRdb's version contains in-frame clones alone and is incomplete. The D gene and trimming were derived from the DNA, and the V and J assignments and clone size from that table. The sample lists 100,000 to 150,000 clones, approximately 80% occurring once. CDR3 length: 15 amino acids. V was cut by 5 bases and J by 2 bases, with 16 bases left in between. In germline, CDR1 is SGHTA, CDR2 FQGNSA. Sequencing was carried out using peripheral blood. The rearrangement links TRBV7-2 to TRBJ2-7; D perhaps matches TRBD2 (5 bases). This clonotype was obtained from a woman in her fifties or sixties with acute or convalescent COVID-19. CDR3 in DNA: TGTGCCAGCAGCCCCTGGGCTAGCACGGCCTACGAGCAGTACTTC. Translation: CASSPWASTAYEQYF.